Each of the 29 T cell receptor beta chains below was sequenced from the same sample in a study of blood T cell repertoires in COVID-19. Produced via immunoSEQ multiplex PCR; TCRdb's table is partial and in-frame only. The data contain approximately 300,000 clones, over 80% of them singletons. Source material: peripheral blood. All receptors come from a woman aged 45-59 years with COVID-19, enrolled during active disease.

This chain uses TRBV3-1 (or the pseudogene TRBV3-2) with TRBJ1-5, with a possible D match to TRBD1 (6 bases). The germline gives CDR1 LGHDT, CDR2 YNNKEL (reference sequence). With 0 bases removed from V and 9 bases from J, the gap between germline ends came to 9 bases. The CDR3 loop spans 13 amino acids. CDR3 DNA sequence: TGTGCCAGCAGCCAAGACCAGGGGCGGCCCCAGCATTTT. Translating gives CASSQDQGRPQHF.

CDR3 coding DNA: TGCGCCAGCAGCCTGCCGGGGAAAAGCACTGAAGCTTTCTTT. Translating gives CASSLPGKSTEAFF. The chain carries TRBV5-1 and TRBJ1-1; D is unresolved. The CDR3 length is 14 residues. CDR1 is SGHRS, CDR2 YFSETQ, per germline. The germline V and J ends were trimmed by 4 bases and 4 bases, with 14 bases remaining between them.

Only one count was recorded for this clone. The genes are TRBV9 and TRBJ1-1; D is ambiguous. This CDR3 is 14 amino acids long. In germline, CDR1 is SGDLS, CDR2 YYNGEE. V lost 0 bases and J 1 base, leaving 7 bases between the germline ends. DNA for the CDR3: TGTGCCAGCAGCGTAGTGGGCCAGAACACTGAAGCTTTCTTT. This sequence encodes CASSVVGQNTEAFF.

This clone was observed a few times. The chain uses TRBV5-4 and TRBJ2-2; D not resolved. V was cut by 4 bases and J by 2 bases, with 15 bases left in between. CDR3 size: 16 residues. Germline assignment: CDR1 SGHNT and CDR2 YYREEE (reference sequence). CDR3 bases: TGTGCCAGCAGCCCTCAAAGAAACTTAAACACCGGGGAGCTGTTTTTT. This encodes CASSPQRNLNTGELFF.

The rearrangement uses TRBV6-5 and TRBJ2-1; 10 nucleotides match TRBD1. Per the germline V gene, CDR1 is MNHEY and CDR2 is SVGAGI. The CDR3 extends over 15 amino acids. V trimming: 6 bases; J trimming: 0 bases; junction bases outside the gene matches: 2. CDR3 sequence: CASRGDRGSYNEQFF. The CDR3 region has the DNA TGTGCCAGCAGGGGGGACAGGGGCTCCTACAATGAGCAGTTCTTC.

The V gene is TRBV7-2, the J gene TRBJ2-1; D is possibly TRBD1 (6 bases). CDR1 is SGHTA and CDR2 is FQGNSA in the germline V gene. The CDR3 spans 13 residues. V was clipped by 2 bases and J by 9 bases, with 11 bases between them. CDR3 sequence (DNA): TGTGCCAGCAGCTTATCGGGGACAACTGAGCAGTTCTTC. It encodes CASSLSGTTEQFF. Variable domain in full (rest from reference TRBV7-2 and TRBJ2-1): GAGVSQSPSNKVTEKGKDVELRCDPISGHTALYWYRQSLGQGLEFLIYFQGNSAPDKSGLPSDRFSAERTGGSVSTLTIQRTQQEDSAVYLCASSLSGTTEQFFGPGTRLTVL.

This chain joins TRBV4-2 and TRBJ2-6; 14 bases line up with TRBD2. The ends lost 4 bases at V and 4 bases at J; junction bases unmatched: 15. CDR1 LGHNA and CDR2 YNFKEQ come from the germline V gene. The CDR3 sequence is 21 residues long. The CDR3 here is CASSLTRLAGGPASGANVLTF. The CDR3 coding sequence is TGTGCCAGCAGCCTCACCAGACTAGCGGGAGGGCCTGCGTCGGGGGCCAACGTCCTGACTTTC.

The rearrangement uses TRBV2 and TRBJ2-5; D not certain. V gave up 6 bases and J gave up 4 bases, with 15 bases separating them. CDR1 is SNHLY, CDR2 FYNNEI, per germline. This CDR3 has 14 residues. The CDR3 region has the DNA TGTGCCAGCAGAGACGCTAGAGGTGGAGAGACCCAGTACTTC. Its translation is CASRDARGGETQYF.

The chain employs TRBV27 and TRBJ2-1, with no clear D. Germline assignment: CDR1 MNHEY and CDR2 SMNVEV (reference sequence). The CDR3 is 14 residues long. V was pared by 7 bases and J by 12 bases, with 22 bases between. In nucleotides, the CDR3 is TGTGCCAGCACCCGAAATAACCTTGCTGTCGGGCAGTTCTTC. It is translated as CASTRNNLAVGQFF.

The chain employs TRBV5-1 and TRBJ2-5, with 11 bases aligning to TRBD1. Looked up from germline, CDR1 is SGHRS and CDR2 is YFSETQ. The V segment lost 0 bases and the J segment 9 bases; nucleotides outside the gene matches: 10. This CDR3 is 16 amino acids long. The CDR3 sequence: CASSLARGQGAGAQYF. The CDR3 bases are TGCGCCAGCAGCTTGGCCCGAGGACAGGGGGCCGGGGCCCAGTACTTC.

The rearrangement uses TRBV11-2 and TRBJ2-1; possibly TRBD2 for D (5 bases). V was cut by 0 bases and J by 3 bases, with 12 bases left in between. The CDR3 is made up of 16 amino acids. Germline V gene sequence: CDR1 SGHAT, CDR2 FQNNGV. The CDR3 DNA reads TGTGCCAGCAGCTTAGAGGGGAGCGAAAACTACAATGAGCAGTTCTTC. Translated, it gives CASSLEGSENYNEQFF.

This clone came up once. V gene TRBV19 combines with J gene TRBJ1-1; no firm D call. This CDR3 has 12 residues. Trimming shortened V by 3 bases and J by 8 bases, and 10 bases separated the two germline ends. Germline CDR1 LNHDA, CDR2 SQIVND (reference sequence). This CDR3 reads CASSILRKEAFF. In nucleotides, the CDR3 is TGTGCCAGTAGTATCCTGCGGAAAGAAGCTTTCTTT. The whole variable domain, filled in from reference TRBV19 and TRBJ1-1, reads DGGITQSPKYLFRKEGQNVTLSCEQNLNHDAMYWYRQDPGQGLRLIYYSQIVNDFQKGDIAEGYSVSREKKESFPLTVTSAQKNPTAFYLCASSILRKEAFFGQGTRLTVV.

The chain has TRBV20-1 and TRBJ2-7, with 11 positions matching TRBD2. In germline, CDR1 is DFQATT, CDR2 SNEGSKA (reference sequence). V gave up 3 bases and J gave up 0 bases; unmatched junction bases: 4. This CDR3 is 15 amino acids long. CDR3 nucleotide sequence: TGCAGTGCTAGTTATACTAGCGGGAGCTCCTACGAGCAGTACTTC. This sequence encodes CSASYTSGSSYEQYF.

The rearrangement joins TRBV19 to TRBJ1-3; the D gene is possibly TRBD1 (6 bases). The CDR3 spans 18 residues. Trimming took 5 bases from V and 0 from J, leaving 20 bases between them. The germline CDR1 and CDR2 sequences are LNHDA and SQIVND (reference sequence). CDR3 bases: TGTGCCAGTAGTCGAGGGCCCCCAGGGGACTACTCTGGAAACACCATATATTTT. It specifies CASSRGPPGDYSGNTIYF.

The chain recombines TRBV5-6 with TRBJ1-5; 8 bases are shared with TRBD1. V was clipped by 1 base and J by 1 base; unmatched bases: 1. The CDR3 is 15 amino acids. In germline, CDR1 is SGHDT, CDR2 YYEEEE. CDR3 coding DNA: TGTGCCAGCAGCTTGAGGGACAGGAGCAATCAGCCCCAGCATTTT. It specifies CASSLRDRSNQPQHF.

V is TRBV28 and J is TRBJ2-1; maybe TRBD1 (6 bases). The germline CDR1 and CDR2 sequences are MDHEN and SYDVKM. This CDR3 region has 15 residues. Trimming cost V 4 bases and J 8 bases, with 18 bases left between them. This CDR3 is CASSSPSRQVDEQFF. CDR3 coding DNA: TGTGCCAGCAGTTCCCCTTCCAGACAGGTTGATGAGCAGTTCTTC.

The chain joins TRBV3-1 (or the pseudogene TRBV3-2) to TRBJ2-5, with 8 bases identical to TRBD1. The length of the CDR3 is 15 residues. The germline CDR1 and CDR2 sequences are LGHDT and YNNKEL (reference sequence). V shed 3 bases, J shed 5 bases, and the junction held 8 bases outside the gene matches. CDR3: CASSQRTGWVETQYF. CDR3 DNA sequence: TGTGCCAGCAGCCAGAGGACAGGGTGGGTGGAGACCCAGTACTTC.

The chain joins TRBV19 to TRBJ2-5; D possibly corresponds to TRBD1 (6 bases). Looked up from germline, CDR1 is LNHDA and CDR2 is SQIVND (reference sequence). V lost 4 bases to trimming and J lost 0 bases, with 9 bases between them. The CDR3 runs to 14 residues. CDR3 residues: CASSRRQDQETQYF. In nucleotides, the CDR3 is TGTGCCAGTAGTAGAAGACAGGACCAAGAGACCCAGTACTTC. Variable domain in full (rest from reference TRBV19 and TRBJ2-5): DGGITQSPKYLFRKEGQNVTLSCEQNLNHDAMYWYRQDPGQGLRLIYYSQIVNDFQKGDIAEGYSVSREKKESFPLTVTSAQKNPTAFYLCASSRRQDQETQYFGPGTRLLVL.

This chain links TRBV4-3 with TRBJ2-5, with unresolved D. The CDR3 contains 15 residues. Deletions cut 3 bases from V and 0 bases from J, with 11 bases between. Germline CDR1 LGHNA, CDR2 YSLEER. This CDR3 reads CASSHSTWYQETQYF. CDR3 in DNA: TGCGCCAGCAGCCATTCAACATGGTACCAAGAGACCCAGTACTTC.

This chain joins TRBV6-6 and TRBJ2-5, with TRBD1 identical over 9 bases. Germline values: CDR1 MNHNY, CDR2 SVGAGI (reference sequence). CDR3 length: 15 residues. Losses at the gene ends were 5 bases for V and 5 bases for J; bases not matched to a gene: 9. The chain's CDR3 is CASSGGTGHGETQYF. The CDR3 DNA follows: TGTGCCAGCAGTGGAGGGACAGGGCACGGGGAGACCCAGTACTTC.

The chain is built from TRBV2 and TRBJ1-2; 8 bases agree with TRBD1. Losses at the gene ends were 5 bases for V and 4 bases for J; bases not matched to a gene: 3. Germline CDR1 is SNHLY and CDR2 is FYNNEI. CDR3 size: 13 residues. The CDR3 is CASSPTGGYGYTF. CDR3 coding DNA: TGTGCCAGCAGTCCTACAGGGGGCTATGGCTACACCTTC.

This clone was found once. The chain has TRBV13 and TRBJ2-6; TRBD2 agrees at 8 bases. The V gene's germline CDR1 is PRHDT and CDR2 FYEKMQ (reference sequence). This CDR3 is built from 15 residues. This CDR3 reads CAGGPSGSGANVLTF. The CDR3 nucleotides are TGTGCGGGGGGGCCTAGCGGGTCTGGGGCCAACGTCCTGACTTTC.

As for this clone: Other DNA sequences within the sample encode an identical CDR3. The rearrangement uses TRBV18 and TRBJ1-5, with 9 bases lining up with TRBD1. V dropped 3 bases and J dropped 4; count of bases not matched to a gene: 1. In germline, CDR1 is KGHSH, CDR2 LQKENI. This CDR3 is built from 14 residues. CDR3: CASSPGTGNQPQHF. The CDR3, as DNA: TGTGCCAGCTCACCCGGGACAGGGAATCAGCCCCAGCATTTT.

This rearrangement joins TRBV18 to TRBJ2-3; 9 bases match TRBD2. Germline loops: CDR1 KGHSH, CDR2 LQKENI. The CDR3 sequence is 16 residues long. Germline trimming cut 2 bases from V and 2 bases from J; bases unmatched to any gene: 5. CDR3 DNA: TGTGCCAGCTCACCAGAGTCTAGCGGGGCCACAGATACGCAGTATTTT. This codes for CASSPESSGATDTQYF.

The chain joins TRBV5-5 to TRBJ1-1; perhaps TRBD1 as D (5 bases). This CDR3 has 15 residues. The germline gives CDR1 SGHKS, CDR2 YYEKEE (reference sequence). V dropped 3 bases and J dropped 1 base, with 13 bases sitting between them. The CDR3: CASSWRGDKNTEAFF. The CDR3 coding sequence is TGTGCCAGCAGCTGGAGGGGCGACAAGAACACTGAAGCTTTCTTT. Full variable domain (remainder filled in from reference TRBV5-5 and TRBJ1-1): DAGVTQSPTHLIKTRGQQVTLRCSPISGHKSVSWYQQVLGQGPQFIFQYYEKEERGRGNFPDRFSARQFPNYSSELNVNALLLGDSALYLCASSWRGDKNTEAFFGQGTRLTVV.

The chain combines TRBV19 with TRBJ1-2; tentative D call: TRBD1 (6 bases). This CDR3 has 17 residues. Trimming cost V 0 bases and J 1 base, with 15 bases left between them. Germline values: CDR1 LNHDA, CDR2 SQIVND (reference sequence). In DNA, the CDR3 is TGTGCCAGTAGTATAGATCTACCGCAGGGGATTAACTATGGCTACACCTTC. Translation gives CASSIDLPQGINYGYTF.

This clone occurred a few times. This sequence joins TRBV5-6 and TRBJ1-2; TRBD1 agrees at 8 bases. CDR1 is SGHDT and CDR2 is YYEEEE in the germline V gene. The trim removed 0 bases at V and 2 bases at J, leaving 0 bases unmatched. CDR3 length: 14 amino acids. In nucleotides, the CDR3 is TGTGCCAGCAGCTTGGGACAGGGGAACTATGGCTACACCTTC. Amino acid sequence: CASSLGQGNYGYTF. Drawing the rest from reference TRBV5-6 and TRBJ1-2, the complete variable domain is DAGVTQSPTHLIKTRGQQVTLRCSPKSGHDTVSWYQQALGQGPQFIFQYYEEEERQRGNFPDRFSGHQFPNYSSELNVNALLLGDSALYLCASSLGQGNYGYTFGSGTRLTVV.

V gene TRBV7-2 combines with J gene TRBJ1-5; D not resolved. Looked up from germline, CDR1 is SGHTA and CDR2 is FQGNSA. The CDR3 covers 14 residues. The V gene lost 1 base and the J gene lost 7 bases, with 11 bases spanning the gap. The DNA for the CDR3 is TGTGCCAGCAGCTTAGATACAGCTCCCCAGCCCCAGCATTTT. Residues: CASSLDTAPQPQHF.

The rearrangement joins TRBV5-1 to TRBJ1-1; perhaps TRBD1 as D (5 bases). Trimming cost V 3 bases and J 6 bases, with 9 bases left between them. CDR3 size: 12 residues. Germline V gene lookup returns CDR1 SGHRS and CDR2 YFSETQ. The DNA of the CDR3 is TGCGCCAGCAGCTCCCAGGGTCCTGAAGCTTTCTTT. Its translation: CASSSQGPEAFF.